The 17 T cell receptor beta chains below were found in one sample sequenced in a study of blood T cell repertoires in COVID-19. Some clones are missing from TCRdb's copy, which holds only in-frame ones; the method was immunoSEQ multiplex PCR. The sample holds 70,000 or so clones; more than 70% are singletons and the top ten take around 40%. Material for sequencing was peripheral blood. Receptors originate from a woman aged 80 or older with active or convalescent COVID-19.

The chain joins TRBV2 to TRBJ2-1; D gene uncertain. V lost 7 bases and J 9 bases, leaving 16 bases between the germline ends. Germline V CDR1 and CDR2: SNHLY, FYNNEI. CDR3 length: 13 residues. In DNA, the CDR3 is TGTGCCAGCACGCGCCTGATGGTCGGTGAGCAGTTCTTC. It yields the protein CASTRLMVGEQFF.

The chain is built from TRBV29-1 and TRBJ2-1; the D gene is possibly TRBD1 (6 bases). The CDR3 length is 12 residues. Germline loops: CDR1 SQVTM, CDR2 ANQGSEA. V was shortened by 7 bases and J by 10 bases, with 17 bases between the two germline ends. The CDR3 DNA reads TGCAGCGCCAACCGACTCGGGACAGAGCAGTTCTTC. Translating it yields CSANRLGTEQFF.

The gene calls are TRBV24-1 and TRBJ2-1, with 11 bases aligning to TRBD2. The J segment lost 4 bases and the V segment lost 10 bases, leaving 2 bases of the junction unmatched. Per germline, CDR1 KGHDR and CDR2 SFDVKD. The CDR3 is made up of 13 amino acids. The DNA of the CDR3 is TGTGCCACGGCTAGCGGGGGGTACAATGAGCAGTTCTTC. Protein: CATASGGYNEQFF.

The sample holds one count of this clone. The rearrangement uses TRBV7-2 and TRBJ2-5; TRBD2 aligns across 12 bases. Germline trimming cut 0 bases from V and 5 bases from J; bases unmatched to any gene: 4. CDR1 and CDR2 (germline): SGHTA, FQGNSA. The CDR3 loop spans 16 amino acids. The CDR3 sequence is CASSLALAGGTETQYF. As DNA, the CDR3 is TGTGCCAGCAGCTTAGCGCTAGCGGGGGGGACGGAGACCCAGTACTTC.

The V call is TRBV6-2 or TRBV6-3, the J call TRBJ2-1, with D possibly TRBD2 on 5 matching bases. The CDR3 runs 15 residues. The germline V gene encodes CDR1 MNHEY and CDR2 SVGEGT. Trimming removed 6 bases from V and 4 bases from J, with 16 bases in between. CDR3 residues: CASRPIWETYNEQFF. As DNA, the CDR3 is TGTGCCAGCAGACCTATTTGGGAGACGTACAATGAGCAGTTCTTC.

V usage is TRBV9 and J usage is TRBJ2-2; 12 positions agree with TRBD1. Germline CDR1 SGDLS, CDR2 YYNGEE. V was clipped by 0 bases and J by 3 bases; unmatched bases: 6. The CDR3 sequence is 18 residues long. The chain's CDR3 is CASSVVGGTGGYTGELFF. DNA of the CDR3: TGTGCCAGCAGCGTAGTTGGGGGGACAGGGGGCTACACCGGGGAGCTGTTTTTT.

The gene calls are TRBV14 and TRBJ2-5, with 10 bases aligning to TRBD1. The germline gives CDR1 SGHDN, CDR2 FVKESK. The CDR3 has 16 residues. V dropped 6 bases and J dropped 5; count of bases not matched to a gene: 12. CDR3 sequence: CASSLRTGGLEETQYF. For the CDR3, the DNA is TGTGCCAGCAGTTTGAGGACAGGGGGTTTAGAGGAGACCCAGTACTTC.

This clone was counted a few times. V and J are TRBV10-3 and TRBJ1-6; D gene unclear. The CDR3 extends over 14 amino acids. V lost 8 bases, J lost 6 bases, and 14 bases lay in between. Germline V gives CDR1 ENHRY, CDR2 SYGVKD. CDR3 bases: TGTGCCATCCGTGGAGAGCCCGGTAATTCACCCCTCCACTTT. Protein: CAIRGEPGNSPLHF.

The chain is built from TRBV7-2 and TRBJ2-7; D might be TRBD2 (5 bases). The germline CDR1 and CDR2 sequences are SGHTA and FQGNSA. The CDR3 runs 14 residues. The V and J ends lost 3 bases and 3 bases respectively, with 12 bases between them. CDR3 coding DNA: TGTGCCAGCAGCTTGGACTGGACGAGCTACGAGCAGTACTTC. Its protein is CASSLDWTSYEQYF.

The V and J genes are TRBV7-2 and TRBJ2-1; 12 bases are a match to TRBD2. The CDR3 spans 13 residues. Trimming took 9 bases from V and 6 from J; bases not matched to a gene: 3. Germline-derived CDR1 and CDR2 are SGHTA and FQGNSA. The CDR3 protein is CASRLAGANEQFF. Here the CDR3 DNA reads TGTGCCAGTAGACTAGCGGGGGCCAATGAGCAGTTCTTC.

The chain recombines TRBV6-6 with TRBJ2-3; D gene uncertain. CDR3 length: 14 amino acids. Germline V lookup: CDR1 MNHNY, CDR2 SVGAGI (reference sequence). V was pared by 2 bases and J by 2 bases, with 8 bases between. This CDR3 reads CASSYPSPTDTQYF. In nucleotides, the CDR3 is TGTGCCAGCAGTTACCCGTCCCCCACAGATACGCAGTATTTT.

The chain combines TRBV5-6 with TRBJ2-5; TRBD2 agrees at 8 bases. The ends lost 0 bases at V and 5 bases at J; junction bases unmatched: 6. The V gene's germline CDR1 is SGHDT and CDR2 YYEEEE. The CDR3 is 15 amino acids. The CDR3 spells CASSLGTSLRETQYF. CDR3 DNA: TGTGCCAGCAGCTTGGGGACTAGCCTGCGGGAGACCCAGTACTTC. The full variable domain, completed using reference TRBV5-6 and TRBJ2-5, is DAGVTQSPTHLIKTRGQQVTLRCSPKSGHDTVSWYQQALGQGPQFIFQYYEEEERQRGNFPDRFSGHQFPNYSSELNVNALLLGDSALYLCASSLGTSLRETQYFGPGTRLLVL.

This chain joins TRBV18 and TRBJ1-1; D perhaps matches TRBD1 (6 bases). Germline-derived CDR1 and CDR2 are KGHSH and LQKENI. The CDR3 is 14 residues long. The V end was cut by 4 bases, the J end by 1 base, with 10 bases between. The CDR3 here is CASSRIQGNTEAFF. For the CDR3, the DNA is TGTGCCAGCTCACGCATACAGGGGAACACTGAAGCTTTCTTT.

The chain links TRBV5-4 to TRBJ1-2; D unclear. This CDR3 is built from 14 residues. The germline CDR1 and CDR2 sequences are SGHNT and YYREEE (reference sequence). The V end was cut by 0 bases, the J end by 4 bases, with 10 bases between. The DNA for the CDR3 is TGTGCCAGCAGCTTGGAAGAGGAGACCTATGGCTACACCTTC. Translated, it gives CASSLEEETYGYTF.

The genes are TRBV7-9 and TRBJ2-5; D ambiguous. Trimming pared 2 bases from V and 0 bases from J, leaving 13 bases between. Germline assignment: CDR1 SEHNR and CDR2 FQNEAQ (reference sequence). The CDR3 has 16 residues. In DNA form, the CDR3 reads TGTGCCAGCAGCTTAATGGGTCCGAGGAACCAAGAGACCCAGTACTTC. Its protein product is CASSLMGPRNQETQYF.

CDR3 sequence (DNA): TGTGCCAGCAGCACAACCAGGGTGAACACTGAAGCTTTCTTT. The encoded protein is CASSTTRVNTEAFF. This chain links TRBV13 with TRBJ1-1; D may be TRBD1 (5 bases). Per the germline V gene, CDR1 is PRHDT and CDR2 is FYEKMQ (reference sequence). Trimming took off 5 bases at V and 0 bases at J, with 10 bases between the two ends. The CDR3 sequence is 14 residues long.

The CDR3 DNA sequence: TGTGCCAGCAGTTCCCACAGTGGCAATCAGCCCCAGCATTTT. It codes for CASSSHSGNQPQHF. The chain combines TRBV27 with TRBJ1-5; D gene unclear. Germline-derived CDR1 and CDR2 are MNHEY and SMNVEV (reference sequence). The V gene lost 4 bases and the J gene lost 2 bases, with 9 bases spanning the gap. This CDR3 is 14 amino acids long.